The 8 T cell receptor beta chains below were found in one sample sequenced in a study of T cell responses to AZD1222 COVID-19 vaccine. TCRdb's copy holds only in-frame clones and misses some; the assay was immunoSEQ multiplex PCR. The sample has about 140,000 clones; approximately 90% are singletons. The input for sequencing was peripheral blood, taken on day 0 of AZD1222 vaccination. The source of these receptors is an adult in good health.

This chain uses TRBV28 with TRBJ1-1, with D perhaps TRBD1 (5 bases). Germline assignment: CDR1 MDHEN and CDR2 SYDVKM. The CDR3 contains 12 residues. The ends were cut back, 6 bases at V and 7 bases at J, with 12 bases in the middle. The CDR3 DNA reads TGTGCCAGCAGCTACGGGACTTATGAAGCTTTCTTT. It codes for CASSYGTYEAFF.

V and J are TRBV27 and TRBJ2-7; 9 bases agree with TRBD1. V was pared by 4 bases and J by 5 bases, with 6 bases of the junction left unmatched. The CDR3 has 14 residues. Germline CDR1 reads MNHEY; CDR2 reads SMNVEV (reference sequence). CDR3 DNA sequence: TGTGCCAGCAGTTACCGGGACAGGGCCCACGAGCAGTACTTC. It encodes CASSYRDRAHEQYF.

V and J are TRBV28 and TRBJ2-7; 8 nucleotides agree with TRBD1. Germline lookup yields CDR1 MDHEN and CDR2 SYDVKM. After removal of 4 bases from V and 2 bases from J, the junction contained 4 bases not matched to a gene. The CDR3 is made up of 14 amino acids. The CDR3 bases are TGTGCCAGCAGTTCACAGGGGGGCACCTACGAGCAGTACTTC. Translating gives CASSSQGGTYEQYF.

The V call is TRBV6-4, the J call TRBJ1-2, with TRBD1 matching 10 bases. The CDR3 runs to 13 residues. Germline CDR1 and CDR2: MRHNA and SNTAGT. The J segment lost 6 bases and the V segment lost 5 bases, leaving 3 bases of the junction unmatched. This chain's CDR3 is CASSRTGGDGYTF. CDR3 sequence (DNA): TGTGCCAGCAGTCGGACAGGGGGAGATGGCTACACCTTC.

This sequence joins TRBV5-4 and TRBJ1-3; the D is unclear. Trimming removed 0 bases from V and 2 bases from J, with 6 bases in between. The CDR3 covers 14 residues. CDR1 and CDR2 (germline): SGHNT, YYREEE (reference sequence). The CDR3 loop is CASSLEGTGNTIYF. The CDR3 DNA sequence: TGTGCCAGCAGCTTGGAGGGAACTGGAAACACCATATATTTT.

J is TRBJ2-7 and V is TRBV5-1; D tentatively reads TRBD1 or TRBD2 (7 bases each). The CDR3 has 16 amino acids. V lost 0 bases and J 4 bases, leaving 17 bases between the germline ends. In germline, CDR1 is SGHRS, CDR2 YFSETQ. The CDR3 here is CASSLERPGGGYEQYF. CDR3 nucleotide sequence: TGCGCCAGCAGCTTGGAGCGCCCAGGGGGGGGTTACGAGCAGTACTTC. The whole variable domain, remainder taken from reference TRBV5-1 and TRBJ2-7, is KAGVTQTPRYLIKTRGQQVTLSCSPISGHRSVSWYQQTPGQGLQFLFEYFSETQRNKGNFPGRFSGRQFSNSRSEMNVSTLELGDSALYLCASSLERPGGGYEQYFGPGTRLTVT.

The chain combines TRBV18 with TRBJ2-2; D might be TRBD2 (6 bases). Germline V CDR1 and CDR2: KGHSH, LQKENI. CDR3 size: 16 residues. The V end lost 2 bases, the J end lost 1 base, and 11 bases lay between the germline ends. This CDR3 reads CASSPSGTLNTGELFF. CDR3 DNA sequence: TGTGCCAGCTCACCATCCGGGACTCTGAACACCGGGGAGCTGTTTTTT.

Here the CDR3 DNA reads TGTGCCAGCAGCGAGGGGTATCCTGTAGGGACAGGGTTTGGATCACCCCTCCACTTT. Translating gives CASSEGYPVGTGFGSPLHF. The V gene is TRBV21-1, the J gene TRBJ1-6; the D call TRBD1 from the table was never checked on the DNA. TRBV21-1 is recorded as a pseudogene. The CDR3 totals 19 residues.